This T cell receptor beta chain was identified in a study of blood T cell repertoires in COVID-19. Study background: Whether acute or convalescent, the COVID-19 samples came from the United States, Italy and Spain.

This table comes from immunoSEQ multiplex PCR, and its TCRdb copy is limited to in-frame clones, with some not included. The sample records around 340,000 clones, roughly 90% being singletons. The participants were between roughly 18 and 100 years old and came from some 25 US areas. Contact with a PCR-confirmed or clinician-diagnosed COVID-19 case occurred within 2 weeks of entry. CDR1 is LNHDA, CDR2 SQIVND, per germline (reference sequence). Trimming shortened V by 4 bases and J by 5 bases, and 11 bases separated the two germline ends. The CDR3 consists of 13 residues. The V call is TRBV19, the J call TRBJ1-2; D is uncertain. The material sequenced was PBMCs or T cells enriched from blood (not recorded which). This TCR came from a woman aged 25 to 39 who had been exposed to COVID-19. The CDR3 reads CASSTRTSYGYTF. The CDR3 DNA sequence: TGTGCCAGTAGTACCCGGACTTCTTATGGCTACACCTTC.